The 20 T cell receptor beta chains listed next were all sequenced from one sample in a study of blood T cell repertoires in COVID-19. TCRdb keeps only in-frame clones here, not all; method: immunoSEQ multiplex PCR. This sample has approximately 140,000 clones; around 85% occur once, and the top ten carry about 8%. Sequencing was carried out using peripheral blood. These receptors came from an older woman with COVID-19, enrolled during active disease.

The genes are TRBV6-2 or TRBV6-3 and TRBJ2-7; weak D call: TRBD2 (5 bases). The CDR3 runs 12 residues. V lost 6 bases and J lost 9, with 15 bases in between. Per germline, CDR1 MNHEY and CDR2 SVGEGT. The DNA of the CDR3 is TGTGCCAGCAGCACCCGGGGTCGTAGGCAGTACTTC. As protein: CASSTRGRRQYF.

The gene calls are TRBV28 and TRBJ2-3; D possibly corresponds to TRBD1 (6 bases). In germline, CDR1 is MDHEN, CDR2 SYDVKM. CDR3 length: 15 residues. The V end lost 6 bases, the J end lost 4 bases, and 17 bases lay between the germline ends. DNA of the CDR3: TGTGCCAGCAGCCCCGCCCTGGGGGCCCCAGATACGCAGTATTTT. Translated: CASSPALGAPDTQYF.

J is TRBJ2-5 and V is TRBV7-8; D might be TRBD1 (6 bases). V lost 7 bases to trimming and J lost 7 bases, with 22 bases between them. This CDR3 comprises 15 residues. CDR1 is SGHVS and CDR2 is FQNEAQ in the germline V gene. The chain's CDR3 is CASKTRNRDGLTQYF. As DNA, the CDR3 is TGTGCCAGCAAAACCAGAAACAGGGACGGTTTGACCCAGTACTTC.

The chain joins TRBV2 to TRBJ2-1; TRBD2 matches 7 bases. This CDR3 is 15 amino acids long. V was clipped by 6 bases and J by 4 bases; unmatched bases: 9. CDR1 is SNHLY, CDR2 FYNNEI, per germline. Written as DNA, the CDR3 is TGTGCCAGCAGACCGGGACTAACCCTTTACAATGAGCAGTTCTTC. This translates into CASRPGLTLYNEQFF.

CDR3 DNA: TGTGCCAGCAGCCAAAGACTAGCGGTGATCCAAGAGACCCAGTACTTC. It yields the protein CASSQRLAVIQETQYF. This chain uses TRBV3-1 (or the pseudogene TRBV3-2) with TRBJ2-5; 9 bases are shared with TRBD2. CDR1 and CDR2 (germline): LGHDT, YNNKEL (reference sequence). Trimming removed 2 bases from V and 1 base from J; junction bases left unmatched: 5. The CDR3 consists of 16 residues.

V and J are TRBV7-2 and TRBJ1-4, with D hard to call. The V and J ends lost 3 bases and 7 bases respectively, with 6 bases between them. Germline V gene data show CDR1 as SGHTA and CDR2 as FQGNSA. This CDR3 comprises 12 residues. The CDR3 DNA follows: TGTGCCAGCAGCTTCCCCGGTGAAAAACTGTTTTTT. Translating it yields CASSFPGEKLFF.

V and J are TRBV6-5 and TRBJ2-3; 8 bases map to TRBD2. V shed 7 bases and J 5 bases; nucleotides not matched to a gene: 11. From germline, CDR1 is MNHEY and CDR2 SVGAGI. The length of the CDR3 is 15 residues. The CDR3 sequence is CASTRGAMAGDTQYF. DNA for the CDR3: TGTGCCAGCACGCGGGGGGCGATGGCCGGAGATACGCAGTATTTT.

The chain carries TRBV13 and TRBJ2-3; a weak D match, TRBD1 (6 bases). This CDR3 comprises 15 residues. V dropped 4 bases and J dropped 0 bases, with 11 bases sitting between them. Germline assignment: CDR1 PRHDT and CDR2 FYEKMQ (reference sequence). CDR3 bases: TGTGCCAGCAGCTCATACAGGGCCAGCACAGATACGCAGTATTTT. Translation: CASSSYRASTDTQYF.

This clone was seen just once. This chain uses TRBV4-3 with TRBJ2-3; 9 bases line up with TRBD2. CDR1 and CDR2 (germline): LGHNA, YSLEER. The CDR3 has 17 residues. V gave up 1 base and J gave up 0 bases; unmatched junction bases: 5. Here the CDR3 reads CASSQGLSGGSTDTQYF. The CDR3 DNA reads TGCGCCAGCAGCCAAGGGTTGAGCGGGGGGAGCACAGATACGCAGTATTTT.

The chain links TRBV11-2 to TRBJ1-4, with 7 bases aligning to TRBD1. The CDR3 runs to 13 residues. The V and J ends lost 5 bases and 8 bases, in that order; junction bases with no gene match: 5. Germline V gene sequence: CDR1 SGHAT, CDR2 FQNNGV. The CDR3 DNA is TGTGCCAGCAGCGTATCGACAGGGGAAAAACTGTTTTTT. It translates to CASSVSTGEKLFF.

This chain connects TRBV6-2 or TRBV6-3 to TRBJ1-2; D is unresolved. Germline lookup yields CDR1 MNHEY and CDR2 SVGEGT. V gave up 6 bases and J gave up 6 bases, with 14 bases separating them. This CDR3 is built from 13 residues. In nucleotides, the CDR3 is TGTGCCAGCAGCGCAATGGCGGTAGATGGCTACACCTTC. Protein: CASSAMAVDGYTF.

The V gene is TRBV19, the J gene TRBJ1-5; D not resolved. This CDR3 comprises 14 residues. The ends were cut back, 5 bases at V and 5 bases at J, with 13 bases in the middle. CDR1 and CDR2 (germline): LNHDA, SQIVND (reference sequence). This CDR3 is CASSLPDGDQPQHF. DNA for the CDR3: TGTGCCAGTAGTCTTCCCGACGGGGATCAGCCCCAGCATTTT.

V is TRBV19 and J is TRBJ1-5, with D perhaps matching TRBD1 (6 bases). The ends were cut back, 4 bases at V and 6 bases at J, with 19 bases in the middle. There are 16 residues in the CDR3. Looked up from germline, CDR1 is LNHDA and CDR2 is SQIVND (reference sequence). The CDR3 DNA sequence: TGTGCCAGTAGTAGTGGGGGCAAGCAGGGCCGTCAGCCCCAGCATTTT. Amino acids: CASSSGGKQGRQPQHF.

This clone was seen at least ten times. The rearrangement links TRBV5-4 to TRBJ2-7, with a possible D match to TRBD1 (6 bases). The CDR3 has 13 residues. The V end was cut by 4 bases, the J end by 2 bases, with 10 bases between. CDR1 is SGHNT, CDR2 YYREEE, per germline (reference sequence). The CDR3, as DNA: TGTGCCAGCAGCGGGGGCGAGGCCTACGAGCAGTACTTC. This encodes CASSGGEAYEQYF.

The chain combines TRBV7-9 with TRBJ2-6; 8 nucleotides match TRBD1. CDR3 size: 18 residues. Per the germline V gene, CDR1 is SEHNR and CDR2 is FQNEAQ (reference sequence). The V segment lost 6 bases and the J segment 0 bases; nucleotides outside the gene matches: 10. The CDR3 sequence is CASSSGQADSSGANVLTF. The CDR3 bases are TGTGCCAGCAGTTCGGGACAGGCCGATAGCTCTGGGGCCAACGTCCTGACTTTC. Full variable domain (remainder filled in from reference TRBV7-9 and TRBJ2-6): DTGVSQNPRHKITKRGQNVTFRCDPISEHNRLYWYRQTLGQGPEFLTYFQNEAQLEKSRLLSDRFSAERPKGSFSTLEIQRTEQGDSAMYLCASSSGQADSSGANVLTFGAGSRLTVL.

This clone was recorded once. This chain joins TRBV12-3 or TRBV12-4 and TRBJ1-2, with 7 bases identical to TRBD1. The CDR3 has 12 amino acids. J lost 4 bases, V lost 6 bases, and 2 bases had no gene match. CDR3 residues: CASRGGAYGYTF. CDR3 nucleotides: TGTGCCAGCAGAGGGGGCGCCTATGGCTACACCTTC.

CDR3 DNA sequence: TGTGCCAGCAGCCCGTGGACAGGGGGGACCAATCAGCCCCAGCATTTT. Protein: CASSPWTGGTNQPQHF. The chain has TRBV11-2 and TRBJ1-5, with 10 nucleotides matching TRBD1. The germline gives CDR1 SGHAT, CDR2 FQNNGV. With V trimmed by 5 bases and J by 3 bases, 7 bases remained unmatched. The CDR3 consists of 16 residues.

V is TRBV12-5 and J is TRBJ2-1; 7 nucleotides match TRBD2. V was pared by 5 bases and J by 8 bases, with 18 bases of the junction left unmatched. The CDR3 sequence is 17 residues long. Per germline, CDR1 LGHNT and CDR2 FRNRAP. CDR3 amino acids: CASGPTSGTTFFYEQFF. The DNA for the CDR3 is TGTGCTAGTGGTCCCACATCCGGGACTACTTTTTTCTATGAGCAGTTCTTC.

In its sample, this clone was seen a few times. The rearrangement joins TRBV27 to TRBJ1-2; a weak D match, TRBD1 (6 bases). This CDR3 region has 14 residues. The V end lost 5 bases, the J end lost 5 bases, and 15 bases lay between the germline ends. Germline assignment: CDR1 MNHEY and CDR2 SMNVEV (reference sequence). The CDR3 nucleotides read TGTGCCAGCAGTCCTTTGGGGGCCGGTTATGGCTACACCTTC. Translated: CASSPLGAGYGYTF.

The chain employs TRBV5-4 and TRBJ2-3; 15 bases line up with TRBD2. With V trimmed by 2 bases and J by 1 base, 11 bases remained unmatched. Germline V gene lookup returns CDR1 SGHNT and CDR2 YYREEE (reference sequence). The CDR3 extends over 20 amino acids. The DNA of the CDR3 is TGTGCCAGCAGCTTCGTCCCCCGGACTAGCGGGGGGGGTGGCACAGATACGCAGTATTTT. This codes for CASSFVPRTSGGGGTDTQYF. Full variable domain (remainder filled in from reference TRBV5-4 and TRBJ2-3): ETGVTQSPTHLIKTRGQQVTLRCSSQSGHNTVSWYQQALGQGPQFIFQYYREEENGRGNFPPRFSGLQFPNYSSELNVNALELDDSALYLCASSFVPRTSGGGGTDTQYFGPGTRLTVL.